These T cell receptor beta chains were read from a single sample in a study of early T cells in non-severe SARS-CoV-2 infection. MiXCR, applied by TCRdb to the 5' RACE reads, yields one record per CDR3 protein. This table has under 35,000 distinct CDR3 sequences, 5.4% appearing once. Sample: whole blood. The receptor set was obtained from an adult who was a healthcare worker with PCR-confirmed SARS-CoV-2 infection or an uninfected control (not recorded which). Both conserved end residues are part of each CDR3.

CDR3: CASSRSRSSYNSPLHF
length: 16
J: TRBJ1-6
V: TRBV4-3

CDR3: CASRTTGHSNQPQHF
length: 15
J: TRBJ1-5
V: TRBV28

CDR3: CASSIGIVAGPTDTQYF
length: 17
J: TRBJ2-3
V: TRBV19

CDR3: CASSPSTGNSYEQYF
length: 15
J: TRBJ2-7
V: TRBV27

CDR3: CASSEGSGGTSVSYNEQFF
length: 19
J: TRBJ2-1
V: TRBV6-1

CDR3: CSVETGGLAETQYF
length: 14
J: TRBJ2-5
V: TRBV29-1

CDR3: CASSNSGGRTDTQYF
length: 15
J: TRBJ2-3
V: TRBV7-3

CDR3: CASSPGLAGGNGELFF
length: 16
J: TRBJ2-2
V: TRBV5-1

CDR3: CASSPGGEQFF
length: 11
J: TRBJ2-1
V: TRBV18

CDR3: CASSQDSGTGPNYGYTF
length: 17
J: TRBJ1-2
V: TRBV4-2

CDR3: CASSTGAGQQETQYF
length: 15
J: TRBJ2-5
V: TRBV27

CDR3: CASSHLKEVYNEQFF
length: 15
J: TRBJ2-1
V: TRBV12-3/TRBV12-4

CDR3: CASTVTGAPYEQYF
length: 14
J: TRBJ2-7
V: TRBV6-1

CDR3: CASSLVAGSSTDTQYF
length: 16
J: TRBJ2-3
V: TRBV7-2

CDR3: CASSLGQGPFNEQFF
length: 15
J: TRBJ2-1
V: TRBV12-3/TRBV12-4

CDR3: CAWMGDPVGAFF
length: 12
J: TRBJ1-1
V: TRBV30

CDR3: CASSLDGRVETQYF
length: 14
J: TRBJ2-5
V: TRBV5-1

CDR3: CASSLTLAGAYNEQFF
length: 16
J: TRBJ2-1
V: TRBV4-1

CDR3: CASSFLVNGPMNTEAFF
length: 17
J: TRBJ1-1
V: TRBV5-1

CDR3: CASSLVGLPQETQYF
length: 15
J: TRBJ2-5
V: TRBV7-6